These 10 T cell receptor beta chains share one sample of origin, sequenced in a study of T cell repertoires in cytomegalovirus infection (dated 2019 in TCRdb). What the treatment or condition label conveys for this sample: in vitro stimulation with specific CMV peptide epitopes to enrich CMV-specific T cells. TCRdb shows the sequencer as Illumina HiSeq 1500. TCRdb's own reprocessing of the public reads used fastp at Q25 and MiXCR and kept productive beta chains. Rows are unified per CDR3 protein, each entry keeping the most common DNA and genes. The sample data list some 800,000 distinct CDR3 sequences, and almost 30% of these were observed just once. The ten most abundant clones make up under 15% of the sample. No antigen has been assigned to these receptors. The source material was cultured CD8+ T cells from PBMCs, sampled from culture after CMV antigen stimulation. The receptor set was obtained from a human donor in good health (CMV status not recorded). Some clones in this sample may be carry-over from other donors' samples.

CDR3 loop: CSVVTTNYGYTF. The CDR3 DNA sequence: TGCAGCGTTGTGACAACTAACTATGGCTACACCTTC. The V call is TRBV29-1, the J call TRBJ1-2; D is unclear. This CDR3 region has 12 residues. Germline values: CDR1 SQVTM, CDR2 ANQGSEA. Trimming shortened V by 4 bases and J by 0 bases, and 6 bases separated the two germline ends.

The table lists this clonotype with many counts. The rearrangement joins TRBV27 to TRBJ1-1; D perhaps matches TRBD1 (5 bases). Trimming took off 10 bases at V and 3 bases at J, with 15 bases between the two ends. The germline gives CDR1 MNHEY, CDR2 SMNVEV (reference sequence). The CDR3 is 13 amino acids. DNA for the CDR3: TGTGCCACTGGGCCCCCAGGGTACACTGAAGCTTTCTTT. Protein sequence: CATGPPGYTEAFF.

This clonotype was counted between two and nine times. CDR3: CASSIAGINQPQHF. The CDR3 nucleotides are TGTGCCAGTAGTATTGCCGGAATCAATCAGCCCCAGCATTTT. V gene TRBV19 combines with J gene TRBJ1-5; D not certain. The germline CDR1 and CDR2 sequences are LNHDA and SQIVND (reference sequence). This CDR3 spans 14 amino acids. With 3 bases removed from V and 3 bases from J, the gap between germline ends came to 9 bases. Filled out from reference TRBV19 and TRBJ1-5, the complete variable domain reads DGGITQSPKYLFRKEGQNVTLSCEQNLNHDAMYWYRQDPGQGLRLIYYSQIVNDFQKGDIAEGYSVSREKKESFPLTVTSAQKNPTAFYLCASSIAGINQPQHFGDGTRLSIL.

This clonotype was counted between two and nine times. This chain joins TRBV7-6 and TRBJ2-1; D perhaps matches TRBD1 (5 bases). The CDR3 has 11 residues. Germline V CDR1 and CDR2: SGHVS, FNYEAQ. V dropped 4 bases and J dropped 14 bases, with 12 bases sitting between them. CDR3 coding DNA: TGTGCCAGCAGCTCGACAGAACAGGAGTTCTTC. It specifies CASSSTEQEFF.

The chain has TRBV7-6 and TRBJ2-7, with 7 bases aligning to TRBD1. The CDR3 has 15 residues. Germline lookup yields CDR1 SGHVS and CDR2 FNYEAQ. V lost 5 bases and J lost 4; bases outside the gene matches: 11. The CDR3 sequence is CASSQGLGQNYEQYF. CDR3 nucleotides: TGTGCCAGCAGCCAGGGTTTGGGACAGAATTACGAGCAGTACTTC.

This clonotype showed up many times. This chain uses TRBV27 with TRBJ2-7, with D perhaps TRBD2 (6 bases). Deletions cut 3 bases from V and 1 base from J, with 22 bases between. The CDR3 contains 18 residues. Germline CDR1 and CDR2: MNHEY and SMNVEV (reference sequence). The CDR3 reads CASSLSGPRETASYEQYV. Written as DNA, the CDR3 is TGTGCCAGCAGTTTGTCGGGGCCCCGGGAGACGGCGTCCTACGAGCAGTACGTC.

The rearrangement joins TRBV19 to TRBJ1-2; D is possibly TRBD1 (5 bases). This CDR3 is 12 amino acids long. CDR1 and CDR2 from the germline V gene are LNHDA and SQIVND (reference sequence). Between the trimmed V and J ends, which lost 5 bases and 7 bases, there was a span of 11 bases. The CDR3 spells CASSEGRGGYTF. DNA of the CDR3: TGTGCCAGTAGTGAGGGGCGCGGTGGCTACACCTTC.

CDR3 amino acids: CASSYSIATDPGELFF. CDR3 DNA: TGTGCCAGCAGTTACTCGATAGCGACGGACCCCGGGGAGCTGTTTTTT. The rearrangement links TRBV6-2 or TRBV6-3 to TRBJ2-2, with D maybe TRBD2 (5 bases). Germline lookup yields CDR1 MNHEY and CDR2 SVGEGT. Deletions cut 0 bases from V and 6 bases from J, with 14 bases between. The CDR3 has 16 amino acids.

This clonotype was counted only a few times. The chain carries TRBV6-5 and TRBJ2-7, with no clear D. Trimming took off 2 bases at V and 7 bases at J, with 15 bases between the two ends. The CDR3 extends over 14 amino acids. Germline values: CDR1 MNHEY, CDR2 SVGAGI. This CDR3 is CASSYKVSYGEQYV. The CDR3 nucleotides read TGTGCCAGCAGTTACAAAGTATCCTACGGGGAGCAGTACGTC.

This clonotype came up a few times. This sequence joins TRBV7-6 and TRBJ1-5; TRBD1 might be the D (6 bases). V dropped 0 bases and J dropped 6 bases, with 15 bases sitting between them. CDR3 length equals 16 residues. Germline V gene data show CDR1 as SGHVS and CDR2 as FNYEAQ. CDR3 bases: TGTGCCAGCAGCTTAGCTCCCCCAGGGGCTGGTCAGCCCCAGCATTTT. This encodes CASSLAPPGAGQPQHF.